This T cell receptor (beta chain) was recovered during a study of shared clonotypes between healthy human individuals. Germline V lookup: CDR1 SGHDT, CDR2 YYEEEE. This CDR3 contains 17 residues. Losses at the gene ends were 6 bases for V and 1 base for J; bases not matched to a gene: 14. The assay was immunoSEQ multiplex PCR, and TCRdb's table has in-frame clones only and misses some. The data contain about 2.1 million clones, more than 85% of them singletons. CD45RO negativity and positive selection for CCR7 defined naive CD8 cells, a population that excluded terminally differentiated effector memory CD45RA+ cells.

The chain joins TRBV5-6 to TRBJ2-3; 7 nucleotides line up with TRBD2. The sequenced material came from naive CD8+ T cells from PBMCs. The source of this sequence is a man in his late teens or twenties in good health. Some clones in this sample may be carry-over from other donors' samples. CDR3 DNA: TGTGCCAGCACCGGGGAGGCGGGGGTCCGGGGCACAGATACGCAGTATTTT. Encoded protein: CASTGEAGVRGTDTQYF.